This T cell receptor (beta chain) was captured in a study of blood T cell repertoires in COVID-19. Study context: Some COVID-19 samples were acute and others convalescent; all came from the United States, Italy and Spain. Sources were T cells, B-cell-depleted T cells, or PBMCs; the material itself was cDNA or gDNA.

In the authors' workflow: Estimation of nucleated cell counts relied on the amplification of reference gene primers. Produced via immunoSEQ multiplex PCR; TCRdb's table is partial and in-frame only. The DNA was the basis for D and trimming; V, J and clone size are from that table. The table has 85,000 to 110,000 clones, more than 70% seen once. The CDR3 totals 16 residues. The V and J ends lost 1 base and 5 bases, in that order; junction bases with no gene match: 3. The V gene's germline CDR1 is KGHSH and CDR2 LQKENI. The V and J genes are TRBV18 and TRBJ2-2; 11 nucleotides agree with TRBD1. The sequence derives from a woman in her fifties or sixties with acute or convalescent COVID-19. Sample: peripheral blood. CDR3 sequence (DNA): TGTGCCAGCTCACCACGGACAGGGGGCTTGACCGGGGAGCTGTTTTTT. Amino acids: CASSPRTGGLTGELFF.